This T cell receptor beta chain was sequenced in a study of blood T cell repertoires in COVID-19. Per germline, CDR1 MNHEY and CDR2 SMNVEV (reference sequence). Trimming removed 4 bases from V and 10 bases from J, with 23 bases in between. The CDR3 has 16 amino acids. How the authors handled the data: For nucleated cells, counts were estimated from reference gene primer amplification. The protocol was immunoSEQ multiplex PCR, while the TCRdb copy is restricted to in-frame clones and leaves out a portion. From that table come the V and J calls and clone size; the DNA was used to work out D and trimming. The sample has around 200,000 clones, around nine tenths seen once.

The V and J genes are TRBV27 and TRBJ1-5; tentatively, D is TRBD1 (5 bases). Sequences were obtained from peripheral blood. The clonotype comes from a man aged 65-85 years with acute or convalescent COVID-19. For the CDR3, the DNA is TGTGCCAGCAGTTCTCTATCGGGGGACGGGGGAGGTCCCCAGCATTTT. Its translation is CASSSLSGDGGGPQHF.